The rows below give T cell receptor beta chains drawn from one sample of a study of regulatory T cells in long-lasting Graves disease. From the multiplex PCR reads, TCRdb called clonotypes with MiXCR, one entry per CDR3 protein. The repertoire has about 440,000 distinct CDR3 sequences, about 15% of them found once; the top ten carry over 15%. These data were also reused for a study on T cells in Graves' hyperthyroidism and ophthalmopathy.

The specimen was peripheral blood mononuclear cells (PBMCs), collected at new diagnosis, from a patient treated with antithyroid drugs. Receptor source: a woman aged 25-40 years with Graves disease. The CDR3 runs from the conserved cysteine through the conserved F or W. A D gene is named only where the DNA matches it firmly. Some rows have no size entry. The others give once, few or many, or a class for an expanded clone.

j_gene | d_gene | v_gene | abundance | CDR3aa | CDR3nt
TRBJ2-7 | NA | TRBV19 | once | CASSMSYSYEQYF | TGTGCCAGTAGTATGTCCTACTCCTACGAGCAGTACTTC
TRBJ2-1 | TRBD2 | TRBV24-1 | NA | CATSDLPQTSKQFF | TGTGCCACCAGTGATTTGCCCCAGACTAGCAAGCAGTTCTTC
TRBJ2-7 | NA | TRBV27 | few | CASSPGHRGSYEQYF | TGTGCCAGCAGTCCCGGACACCGAGGGTCCTACGAGCAGTACTTC
TRBJ2-7 | NA | TRBV6-1 | few | CASIGSGPYEQYF | TGTGCCAGCATTGGTAGCGGACCCTACGAGCAGTACTTC
TRBJ2-5 | TRBD2 | TRBV12-3/TRBV12-4 | few | CASSSGGLAGEYRQETQYF | TGTGCCAGCAGTTCTGGTGGACTAGCGGGAGAGTACCGCCAAGAGACCCAGTACTTC
TRBJ2-7 | TRBD1 | TRBV29-1 | NA | CSVRTGGHEQYF | TGCAGCGTCCGGACAGGGGGCCACGAGCAGTACTTC
TRBJ2-5 | TRBD2 | TRBV6-1 | many | CASSLSGLAGQETQYF | TGTGCCAGCAGTCTCTCCGGACTAGCGGGACAAGAGACCCAGTACTTC
TRBJ2-2 | NA | TRBV18 | few | CASSPRGTPTNTGELFF | TGTGCCAGCTCACCACGAGGGACACCTACGAACACCGGGGAGCTGTTTTTT
TRBJ1-6 | NA | TRBV5-6 | many | CASSLGLGDNSPLHF | TGTGCCAGCAGCTTGGGGCTCGGAGATAATTCACCCCTCCACTTT
TRBJ2-7 | TRBD1 | TRBV5-1 | few | CASSVTGDIDEQYF | TGCGCCAGCAGTGTGACAGGGGACATTGACGAGCAGTACTTC
TRBJ2-1 | NA | TRBV20-1 | NA | CSASRLVNEQFF | TGCAGTGCTTCAAGACTGGTCAATGAGCAGTTCTTC
TRBJ2-4 | TRBD2 | TRBV10-2 | few | CASSELAGGNIQYF | TGCGCCAGCAGTGAGTTGGCGGGGGGAAACATTCAGTACTTC
TRBJ1-2 | NA | TRBV13 | few | CASSSRWIYGYTF | TGTGCCAGCAGCTCCCGTTGGATCTATGGCTACACCTTC
TRBJ2-5 | NA | TRBV28 | many | CASSHSTGSGETQYF | TGTGCCAGCAGCCACTCGACAGGTAGTGGGGAGACCCAGTACTTC
TRBJ2-1 | TRBD2 | TRBV5-1 | many | CASSFFLAGRNEQFF | TGCGCCAGCAGCTTCTTTCTAGCGGGACGCAATGAGCAGTTCTTC
TRBJ2-3 | NA | TRBV28 | many | CASRTNAMDTQYF | TGTGCCAGCAGGACCAACGCGATGGATACGCAGTATTTT
TRBJ2-3 | TRBD2 | TRBV5-1 | NA | CASSLAGLLTDTQYF | TGCGCCAGCAGCCTAGCGGGCCTCCTCACAGATACGCAGTATTTT
TRBJ1-5 | TRBD1 | TRBV12-3/TRBV12-4 | few | CASTIGTGYQPQHF | TGTGCCAGCACTATCGGGACAGGGTATCAGCCCCAGCATTTT
TRBJ2-1 | NA | TRBV12-3/TRBV12-4 | many | CASSLRRSNEQFF | TGTGCCAGCAGTCTCCGACGGTCCAATGAGCAGTTCTTC
TRBJ2-3 | TRBD2 | TRBV4-1 | NA | CASSQELAGHTDTQYF | TGCGCCAGCAGCCAAGAACTAGCGGGGCACACAGATACGCAGTATTTT
TRBJ1-5 | NA | TRBV6-1 | NA | CASSESTTAAFGQPQHF | TGTGCCAGCAGTGAATCCACGACAGCTGCCTTTGGGCAGCCCCAGCATTTT
TRBJ2-1 | NA | TRBV7-9 | NA | CASSLLWGNNEQFF | TGTGCCAGCAGCTTACTCTGGGGGAACAATGAGCAGTTCTTC
TRBJ2-7 | NA | TRBV27 | NA | CASSTRGGGRYEQYF | TGTGCCAGCAGTACCCGAGGGGGGGGCCGCTACGAGCAGTACTTC
TRBJ2-2 | TRBD2 | TRBV29-1 | few | CSVEGEGTNTGELFF | TGCAGCGTTGAGGGGGAGGGGACGAACACCGGGGAGCTGTTTTTT
TRBJ1-1 | NA | TRBV29-1 | many | CSVGRRNTEAFF | TGCAGCGTTGGGCGGAGGAACACTGAAGCTTTCTTT
TRBJ2-4 | TRBD1 | TRBV24-1 | NA | CATSADRGAAKNIQYF | TGTGCCACCAGTGCGGACAGGGGCGCAGCCAAAAACATTCAGTACTTC
TRBJ2-5 | NA | TRBV28 | many | CASSWDLSRQETQYF | TGTGCCAGCAGTTGGGATTTGTCCAGGCAAGAGACCCAGTACTTC
TRBJ2-7 | NA | TRBV27 | NA | CASILRAGATYEQYF | TGTGCCAGCATACTCCGGGCAGGAGCTACCTACGAGCAGTACTTC
TRBJ2-1 | NA | TRBV19 | NA | CASRGYNEQFF | TGTGCCAGTCGCGGGTACAATGAGCAGTTCTTC
TRBJ2-7 | NA | TRBV20-1 | many | CSARDNLRVIYEQYF | TGCAGTGCTAGAGATAACCTGAGGGTTATCTACGAGCAGTACTTC
TRBJ1-1 | TRBD1 | TRBV7-9 | NA | CASSLSGTDQAFF | TGTGCCAGCAGCTTAAGCGGGACAGACCAAGCTTTCTTT
TRBJ1-4 | NA | TRBV12-3/TRBV12-4 | many | CASRKQGLGEKLFF | TGTGCCAGCAGGAAACAGGGTCTCGGTGAAAAACTGTTTTTT
TRBJ2-3 | TRBD2 | TRBV28 | many | CASGGTSGITHTQYF | TGTGCCAGCGGAGGGACTAGCGGGATTACCCATACGCAGTATTTT
TRBJ2-7 | NA | TRBV28 | many | CASGPSRTADGQYF | TGTGCCAGCGGACCTTCTAGGACAGCTGACGGGCAGTACTTC
TRBJ1-2 | NA | TRBV5-6 | many | CASSLDREGGYTF | TGTGCCAGCAGCTTGGACAGGGAGGGAGGCTACACCTTC
TRBJ1-1 | NA | TRBV7-9 | NA | CASSQTELNTEAFF | TGTGCCAGCAGCCAGACAGAATTGAACACTGAAGCTTTCTTT
TRBJ1-5 | TRBD1 | TRBV5-1 | many | CASSLAPGQDNQPQHF | TGCGCCAGCAGCTTGGCCCCCGGACAGGACAATCAGCCCCAGCATTTT
TRBJ2-1 | TRBD2 | TRBV7-8 | many | CASSFLGGRTYEQFF | TGTGCCAGCAGCTTCCTCGGCGGGAGAACGTATGAGCAGTTCTTC
TRBJ2-2 | TRBD2 | TRBV6-2/TRBV6-3 | NA | CASSLGLAGGELFF | TGTGCCAGCAGTTTAGGACTAGCCGGCGGGGAGCTGTTTTTT
TRBJ1-2 | NA | TRBV30 | few | CASTILSAAVSDYGYTF | TGTGCCTCCACTATTTTAAGCGCCGCGGTGTCGGACTATGGCTACACCTTC
TRBJ2-1 | NA | TRBV19 | few | CASSFRGGSLSSYNEQFF | TGTGCCAGTAGCTTTAGGGGCGGCTCCTTGAGCTCCTACAATGAGCAGTTCTTC
TRBJ1-5 | NA | TRBV27 | many | CASSLSGWGGNQPQHF | TGTGCCAGCAGTTTATCTGGGTGGGGAGGTAATCAGCCCCAGCATTTT
TRBJ2-3 | NA | TRBV12-3/TRBV12-4 | many | CASSPTRWGYTQYF | TGTGCCAGCAGTCCTACCAGGTGGGGTTACACGCAGTATTTT
TRBJ2-1 | NA | TRBV10-3 | many | CAITDGLNNEQFF | TGTGCCATCACCGACGGACTTAACAATGAGCAGTTCTTC
TRBJ1-1 | TRBD1 | TRBV12-3/TRBV12-4 | NA | CASSASGTGTEAFF | TGTGCCAGCAGTGCCTCCGGGACAGGGACCGAAGCTTTCTTT
TRBJ2-3 | NA | TRBV20-1 | few | CSARAFLRELTDTQYF | TGCAGTGCTAGAGCGTTCCTCCGGGAGTTGACAGATACGCAGTATTTT
TRBJ2-1 | NA | TRBV6-2/TRBV6-3 | many | CASSYQTWDKQFF | TGTGCCAGCAGTTACCAGACATGGGACAAGCAGTTCTTC
TRBJ2-7 | TRBD2 | TRBV3-1 | NA | CASSQGRGTGYEQYF | TGTGCCAGCAGCCAGGGGAGGGGTACTGGGTACGAGCAGTACTTC
TRBJ2-1 | TRBD2 | TRBV20-1 | NA | CSARDQAGGPTGEQFF | TGCAGTGCTAGAGATCAGGCGGGAGGCCCGACCGGTGAGCAGTTCTTC
TRBJ1-2 | NA | TRBV27 | many | CASSLSMGYNYGYTF | TGTGCCAGCAGTTTATCGATGGGTTATAACTATGGCTACACCTTC
TRBJ2-3 | NA | TRBV27 | many | CASRSGELDTQYF | TGTGCCAGCCGTTCGGGAGAACTAGATACGCAGTATTTT
TRBJ2-7 | TRBD2 | TRBV7-2 | many | CASSLGVGRAGGSAGQYF | TGTGCCAGCAGCTTAGGGGTGGGGCGCGCGGGAGGCTCGGCGGGGCAGTACTTC
TRBJ2-7 | TRBD1 | TRBV28 | many | CASSSTRDRGITYEQYF | TGTGCCAGCAGTTCGACCCGGGACAGGGGGATTACCTACGAGCAGTACTTC
TRBJ1-3 | NA | TRBV30 | NA | CAWSARPSGNTIYF | TGTGCCTGGAGTGCGAGGCCGTCTGGAAACACCATATATTTT
TRBJ1-2 | NA | TRBV4-1 | NA | CASSRGQSYGYTF | TGCGCCAGCAGTCGCGGACAGTCCTATGGCTACACCTTC
TRBJ2-7 | TRBD2 | TRBV4-1 | few | CASSLSLLAGSYEQYF | TGCGCCAGCAGCCTTTCCTTACTAGCGGGTAGCTACGAGCAGTACTTC
TRBJ1-5 | NA | TRBV30 | few | CAWSGARNQPQHF | TGTGCCTGGAGTGGGGCTCGTAATCAGCCCCAGCATTTT
TRBJ2-7 | NA | TRBV6-1 | many | CASNAGGAYEQYF | TGTGCCAGCAACGCGGGCGGCGCCTACGAGCAGTACTTC
TRBJ1-4 | NA | TRBV9 | NA | CASSPGPGGNEKLFF | TGTGCCAGCAGCCCAGGGCCGGGAGGTAATGAAAAACTGTTTTTT